The clone carrying this T cell receptor beta chain was observed once. Its antigen is as yet unknown. The PCR contained 60 Vbeta and 13 Jbeta primers. Produced via immunoSEQ multiplex PCR; TCRdb's table is partial and in-frame only. The sample contains 100,000 to 150,000 clones, around 85% of which appear only once. The data stem from a study of cytomegalovirus exposure and HLA in healthy donors. Study as a whole: Of the donors genotyped, several hundred in all, 80% to 85% fell in the Caucasian-associated ancestry cluster. Study-level results: Only CMV serostatus was available as immune exposure information.

The germline gives CDR1 MGHRA, CDR2 YSYEKL. This CDR3 has 20 amino acids. V was pared by 2 bases and J by 0 bases, with 23 bases between. The source material was PBMCs. The chain is built from TRBV4-1 and TRBJ1-5, with no clear D. This sequence was found in a man younger than 30 in good health and CMV-seropositive. The CDR3 nucleotides are TGCGCCAGCAGCCAAATAGGAGGCCAACTCGCTGAGGGTAGCAATCAGCCCCAGCATTTT. It specifies CASSQIGGQLAEGSNQPQHF.